This T cell receptor beta chain was observed in a study of T cells in narcolepsy. Study summary: Patients with NT1 or NT2 and healthy control donors were enrolled. Findings and caveats of the study: Same-patient CSF and blood CD4+ T cell clonotypes included HCRT-specific and TRIB2-specific autoreactive ones. Some memory CD4+ repertoires had no autoreactive clone sequences.

With regard to this clone: Its antigen remains unidentified. Because the CDR3 is missing its conserved closing phenylalanine or tryptophan, this is likely a read error.

The CDR3 contains 12 residues. V lost 6 bases to trimming and J lost 6 bases, with 10 bases between them. Germline V gives CDR1 ENHRY, CDR2 SYGVKD. Repertoires were generated with immunoSEQ multiplex PCR, while TCRdb's copy carries only in-frame clones and drops some. The repertoire holds 34,000 or so clones, with around 77% as singletons. The source of this sequence is a human donor in good health. Sequenced material: memory (CD45RA-) CD4+ T cells from blood. The genes are TRBV10-3 and TRBJ2-3; tentatively, D is TRBD1 (6 bases). CDR3 nucleotide sequence: TGTGCCATCAGACAACAGGGTGATACGCAGTATCTT. Translating it yields CAIRQQGDTQYL.